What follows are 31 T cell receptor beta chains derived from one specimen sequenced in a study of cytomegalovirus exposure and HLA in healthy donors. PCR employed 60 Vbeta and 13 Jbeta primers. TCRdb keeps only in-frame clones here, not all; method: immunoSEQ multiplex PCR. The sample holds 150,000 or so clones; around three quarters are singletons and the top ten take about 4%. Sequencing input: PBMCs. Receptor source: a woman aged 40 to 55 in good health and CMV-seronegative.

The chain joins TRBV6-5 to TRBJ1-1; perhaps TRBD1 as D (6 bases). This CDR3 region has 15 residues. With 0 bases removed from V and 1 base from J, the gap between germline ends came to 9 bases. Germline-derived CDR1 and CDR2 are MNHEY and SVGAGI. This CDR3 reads CASSYSGTQNTEAFF. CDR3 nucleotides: TGTGCCAGCAGTTACTCCGGGACACAGAACACTGAAGCTTTCTTT.

The CDR3 bases are TGTGCTAGTGGTTTGGTGTCGGGACAGCTCCCGAACACCGGGGAGCTGTTTTTT. Protein product: CASGLVSGQLPNTGELFF. This rearrangement joins TRBV12-5 to TRBJ2-2; 7 bases fit TRBD1. With V trimmed by 0 bases and J by 0 bases, 7 bases remained unmatched. Germline values: CDR1 LGHNT, CDR2 FRNRAP. The CDR3 runs to 18 residues.

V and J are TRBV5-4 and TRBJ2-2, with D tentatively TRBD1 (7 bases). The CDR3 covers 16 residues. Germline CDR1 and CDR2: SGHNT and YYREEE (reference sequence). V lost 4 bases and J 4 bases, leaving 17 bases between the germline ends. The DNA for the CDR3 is TGTGCCAGCAGCGAGGGGGGACAGACTCTCACCGGGGAGCTGTTTTTT. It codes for CASSEGGQTLTGELFF.

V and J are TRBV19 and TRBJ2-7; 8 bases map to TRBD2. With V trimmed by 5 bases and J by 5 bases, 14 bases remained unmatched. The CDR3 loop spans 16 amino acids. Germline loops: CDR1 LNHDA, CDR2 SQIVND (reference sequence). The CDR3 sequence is CASSPITGTGGNEQYF. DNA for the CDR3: TGTGCCAGTAGTCCCATCACCGGGACGGGAGGGAACGAGCAGTACTTC.

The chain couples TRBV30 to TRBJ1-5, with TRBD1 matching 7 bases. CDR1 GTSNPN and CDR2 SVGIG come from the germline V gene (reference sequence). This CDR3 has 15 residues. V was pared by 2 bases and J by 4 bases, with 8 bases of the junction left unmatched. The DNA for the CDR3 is TGTGCCTGGAGTACGGGGGACAGAGCTAATCAGCCCCAGCATTTT. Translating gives CAWSTGDRANQPQHF.

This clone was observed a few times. In DNA, the CDR3 is TGTGCCAGTAGCGACGGCTCTCCGGGACAGCTAAAAGGGGGCTACACCTTC. This encodes CASSDGSPGQLKGGYTF. The chain has TRBV19 and TRBJ1-2; 7 nucleotides match TRBD1. This CDR3 contains 17 residues. Per the germline V gene, CDR1 is LNHDA and CDR2 is SQIVND (reference sequence). V shed 6 bases, J shed 8 bases, and the junction held 21 bases outside the gene matches.

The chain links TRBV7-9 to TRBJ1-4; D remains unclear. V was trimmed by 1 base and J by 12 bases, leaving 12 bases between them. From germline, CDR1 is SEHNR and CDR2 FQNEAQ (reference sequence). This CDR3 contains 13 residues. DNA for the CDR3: TGTGCCAGCAGCTTAGTCAGTGTGGCGGAACTGTTTTTT. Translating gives CASSLVSVAELFF.

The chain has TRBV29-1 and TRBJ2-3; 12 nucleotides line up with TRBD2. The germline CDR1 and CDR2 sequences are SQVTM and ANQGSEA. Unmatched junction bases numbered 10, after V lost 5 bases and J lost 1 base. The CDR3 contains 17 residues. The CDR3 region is CSVSQFGTSGRTDTQYF. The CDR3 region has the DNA TGCAGCGTTTCGCAATTCGGGACTAGCGGGCGCACAGATACGCAGTATTTT.

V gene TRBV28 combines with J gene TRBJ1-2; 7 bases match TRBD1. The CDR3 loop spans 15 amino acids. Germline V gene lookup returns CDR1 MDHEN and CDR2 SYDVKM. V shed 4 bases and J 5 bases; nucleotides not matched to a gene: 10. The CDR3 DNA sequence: TGTGCCAGCAGTTCCCCCCCGGGACAGCTATATGGCTACACCTTC. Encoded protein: CASSSPPGQLYGYTF.

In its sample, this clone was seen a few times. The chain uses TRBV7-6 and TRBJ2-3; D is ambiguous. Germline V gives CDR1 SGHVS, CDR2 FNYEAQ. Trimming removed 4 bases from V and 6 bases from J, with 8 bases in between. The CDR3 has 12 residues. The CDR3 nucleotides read TGTGCCAGCAGCTCATCTATGGATACGCAGTATTTT. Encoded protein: CASSSSMDTQYF.

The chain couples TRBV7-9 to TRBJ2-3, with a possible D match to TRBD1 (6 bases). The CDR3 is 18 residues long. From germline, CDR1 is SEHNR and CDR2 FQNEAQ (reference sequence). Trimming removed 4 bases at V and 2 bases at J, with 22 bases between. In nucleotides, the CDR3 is TGTGCCAGCAGCTCCCCCAGGGGCTTACGACTAATCACAGATACGCAGTATTTT. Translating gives CASSSPRGLRLITDTQYF. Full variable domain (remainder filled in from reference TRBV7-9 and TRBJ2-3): DTGVSQNPRHKITKRGQNVTFRCDPISEHNRLYWYRQTLGQGPEFLTYFQNEAQLEKSRLLSDRFSAERPKGSFSTLEIQRTEQGDSAMYLCASSSPRGLRLITDTQYFGPGTRLTVL.

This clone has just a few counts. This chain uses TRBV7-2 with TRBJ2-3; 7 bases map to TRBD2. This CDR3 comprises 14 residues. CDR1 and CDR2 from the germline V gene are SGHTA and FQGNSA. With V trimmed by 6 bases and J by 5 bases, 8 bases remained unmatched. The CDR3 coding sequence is TGTGCCAGCAGTCGCACGGGGGGACGAGATACGCAGTATTTT. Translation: CASSRTGGRDTQYF.

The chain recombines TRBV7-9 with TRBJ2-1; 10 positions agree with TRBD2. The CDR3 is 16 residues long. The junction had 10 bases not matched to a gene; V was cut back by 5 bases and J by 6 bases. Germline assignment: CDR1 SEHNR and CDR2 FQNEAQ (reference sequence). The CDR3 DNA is TGTGCCAGCAGCCCGAGGGCTAGCGGGGGAATCAATGAGCAGTTCTTC. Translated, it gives CASSPRASGGINEQFF.

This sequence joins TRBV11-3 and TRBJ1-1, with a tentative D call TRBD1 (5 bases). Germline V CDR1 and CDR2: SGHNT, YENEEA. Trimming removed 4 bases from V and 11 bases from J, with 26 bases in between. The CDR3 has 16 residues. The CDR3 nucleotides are TGTGCCAGCAGCTGGCGGGCGGGGCCCTCTCGATTGGGGGCTTTCTTT. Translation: CASSWRAGPSRLGAFF. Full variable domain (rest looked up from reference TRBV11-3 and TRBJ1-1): EAGVVQSPRYKIIEKKQPVAFWCNPISGHNTLYWYLQNLGQGPELLIRYENEEAVDDSQLPKDRFSAERLKGVDSTLKIQPAELGDSAVYLCASSWRAGPSRLGAFFGQGTRLTVV.

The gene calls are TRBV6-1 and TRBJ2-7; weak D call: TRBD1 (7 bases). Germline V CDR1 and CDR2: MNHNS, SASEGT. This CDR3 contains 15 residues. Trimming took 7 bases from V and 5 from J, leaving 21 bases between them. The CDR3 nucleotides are TGTGCCAGCACGGTCCGACAGGGTGTAGCGGACGAGCAGTACTTC. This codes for CASTVRQGVADEQYF.

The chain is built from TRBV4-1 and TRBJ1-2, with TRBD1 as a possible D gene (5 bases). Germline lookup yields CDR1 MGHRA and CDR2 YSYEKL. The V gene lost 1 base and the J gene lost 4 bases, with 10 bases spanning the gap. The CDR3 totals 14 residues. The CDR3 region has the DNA TGCGCCAGCAGCCAAGGTAGGGGAAGCTATGGCTACACCTTC. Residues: CASSQGRGSYGYTF.

The DNA of the CDR3 is TGTGCCAGCAGTCCGGATAGCGGGGAAAGCACAGATACGCAGTATTTT. It translates to CASSPDSGESTDTQYF. This chain uses TRBV5-6 with TRBJ2-3; 8 positions agree with TRBD2. CDR3 length: 16 amino acids. The junction had 8 bases not matched to a gene; V was cut back by 5 bases and J by 0 bases. From germline, CDR1 is SGHDT and CDR2 YYEEEE.

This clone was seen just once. The CDR3 spells CASSLWRARSYNEQFF. The CDR3 coding sequence is TGTGCCAGCAGCTTATGGCGGGCTCGTTCCTACAATGAGCAGTTCTTC. V and J are TRBV7-8 and TRBJ2-1, with a weak D call TRBD2 (5 bases). Trimming cost V 2 bases and J 1 base, with 12 bases left between them. The CDR3 sequence is 16 residues long. Germline V gene data show CDR1 as SGHVS and CDR2 as FQNEAQ.

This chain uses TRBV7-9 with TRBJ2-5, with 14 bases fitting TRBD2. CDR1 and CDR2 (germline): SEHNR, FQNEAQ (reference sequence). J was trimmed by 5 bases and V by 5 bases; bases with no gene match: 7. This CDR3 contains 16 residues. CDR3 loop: CASSPPGTSGGETQYF. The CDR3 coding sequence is TGTGCCAGCAGCCCGCCGGGGACTAGCGGGGGTGAGACCCAGTACTTC. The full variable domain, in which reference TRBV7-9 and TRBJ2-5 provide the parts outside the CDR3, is DTGVSQNPRHKITKRGQNVTFRCDPISEHNRLYWYRQTLGQGPEFLTYFQNEAQLEKSRLLSDRFSAERPKGSFSTLEIQRTEQGDSAMYLCASSPPGTSGGETQYFGPGTRLLVL.

CDR3 DNA sequence: TGCGCCAGCAGCCCGAATCCGGGACTCGACGAGCAGTTCTTC. Amino acid sequence: CASSPNPGLDEQFF. The chain links TRBV5-1 to TRBJ2-1, with a possible D match to TRBD2 (6 bases). The germline V gene encodes CDR1 SGHRS and CDR2 YFSETQ. The V and J ends lost 4 bases and 10 bases respectively, with 18 bases between them. The CDR3 is made up of 14 amino acids.

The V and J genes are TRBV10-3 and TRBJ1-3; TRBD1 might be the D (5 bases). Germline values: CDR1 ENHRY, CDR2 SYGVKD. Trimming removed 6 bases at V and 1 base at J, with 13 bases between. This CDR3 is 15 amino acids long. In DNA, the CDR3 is TGTGCCATCAGAGCGACAGAAATATCTGGAAACACCATATATTTT. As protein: CAIRATEISGNTIYF.

The CDR3 here is CASSIGGSAGGYTF. The CDR3 bases are TGTGCCAGTAGTATAGGGGGATCTGCGGGTGGCTACACCTTC. The chain carries TRBV19 and TRBJ1-2, with D unclear. CDR3 length: 14 residues. Germline CDR1 and CDR2: LNHDA and SQIVND (reference sequence). The V and J ends lost 1 base and 7 bases respectively, with 13 bases between them.

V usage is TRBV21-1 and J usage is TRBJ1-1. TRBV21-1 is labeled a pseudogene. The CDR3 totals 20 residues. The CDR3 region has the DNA TGTGCCAGCAGCAAAGAGGAGGGCCGCGAAGCGAATCTCTTGAACACTGAAGCTTTCTTT. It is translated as CASSKEEGREANLLNTEAFF.

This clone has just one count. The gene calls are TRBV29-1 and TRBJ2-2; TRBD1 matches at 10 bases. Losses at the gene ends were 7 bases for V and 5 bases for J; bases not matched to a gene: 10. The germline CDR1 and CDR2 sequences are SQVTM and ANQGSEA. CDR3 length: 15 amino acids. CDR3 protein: CSAETGGAGTGELFF. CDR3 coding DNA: TGCAGCGCCGAGACAGGGGGCGCGGGAACCGGGGAGCTGTTTTTT.

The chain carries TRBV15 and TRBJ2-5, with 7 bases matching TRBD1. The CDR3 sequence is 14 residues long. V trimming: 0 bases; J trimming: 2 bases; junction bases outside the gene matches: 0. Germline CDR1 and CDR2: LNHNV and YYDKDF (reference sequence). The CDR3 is CATSREQGQETQYF. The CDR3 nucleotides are TGTGCCACCAGCAGAGAACAGGGGCAAGAGACCCAGTACTTC.

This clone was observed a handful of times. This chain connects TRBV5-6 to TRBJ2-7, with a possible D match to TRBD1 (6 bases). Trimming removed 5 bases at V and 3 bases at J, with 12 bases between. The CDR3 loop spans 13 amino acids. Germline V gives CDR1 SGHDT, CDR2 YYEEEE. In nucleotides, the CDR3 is TGTGCCAGCAGATATACAGGGTTCTACGAGCAGTACTTC. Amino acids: CASRYTGFYEQYF.

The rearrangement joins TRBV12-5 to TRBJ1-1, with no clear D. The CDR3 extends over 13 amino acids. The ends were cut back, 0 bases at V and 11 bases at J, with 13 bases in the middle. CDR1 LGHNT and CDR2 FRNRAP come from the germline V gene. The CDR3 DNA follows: TGTGCTAGTGGTTTGGTAGGCGGAGTAATGGCTTTCTTT. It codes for CASGLVGGVMAFF.

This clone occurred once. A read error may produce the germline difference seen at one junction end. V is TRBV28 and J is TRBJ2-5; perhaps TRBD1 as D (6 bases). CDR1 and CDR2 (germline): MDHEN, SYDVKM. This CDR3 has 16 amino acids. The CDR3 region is CASSSLRQAQQGTQYF. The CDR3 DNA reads TGTGCCAGCAGTTCCCTTCGACAGGCCCAGCAAGGGACCCAGTACTTC. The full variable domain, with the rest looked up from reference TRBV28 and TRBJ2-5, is DVKVTQSSRYLVKRTGEKVFLECVQDMDHENMFWYRQDPGLGLRLIYFSYDVKMKEKGDIPEGYSVSREKKERFSLILESASTNQTSMYLCASSSLRQAQQGTQYFGPGTRLLVL.

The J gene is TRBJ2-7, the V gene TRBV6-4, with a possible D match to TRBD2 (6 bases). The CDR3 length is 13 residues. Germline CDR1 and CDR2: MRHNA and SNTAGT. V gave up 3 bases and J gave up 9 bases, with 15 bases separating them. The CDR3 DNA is TGTGCCAGCAGTGAGACTGCGGGGTTGGTGCAGTACTTC. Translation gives CASSETAGLVQYF.

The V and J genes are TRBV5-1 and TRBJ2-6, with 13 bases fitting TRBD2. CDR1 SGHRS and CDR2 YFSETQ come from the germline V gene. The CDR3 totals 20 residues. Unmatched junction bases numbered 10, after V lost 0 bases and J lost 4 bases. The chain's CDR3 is CASSLGLAGGTPLGANVLTF. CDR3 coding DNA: TGCGCCAGCAGCTTGGGACTAGCGGGAGGTACCCCTTTGGGGGCCAACGTCCTGACTTTC.

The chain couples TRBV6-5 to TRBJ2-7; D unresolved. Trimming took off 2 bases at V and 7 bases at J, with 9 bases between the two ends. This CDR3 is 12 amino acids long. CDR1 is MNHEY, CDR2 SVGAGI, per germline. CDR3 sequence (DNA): TGTGCCAGCAGTTACCTAACGAGTGAGCAGTACTTC. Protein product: CASSYLTSEQYF.